The sequence of this TCR beta chain was determined in a study of T cell repertoires in cytomegalovirus infection. At the level of the study: Indicated by public TCR beta signatures were CMV infection and matching HLA type.

TCRdb passed the reads through MiXCR, listing each CDR3 protein once. Of 270,000 or so distinct CDR3 sequences in the sample, 15% to 20% were seen once. General study findings and limits: Clonotypes of TCR beta that were HLA-C-restricted and CMV-specific dominated the ex vivo response. Identification of carriers of CMV plus the relevant HLA was achieved through cumulative public TCR beta family frequency.

Germline values: CDR1 DFQATT, CDR2 SNEGSKA (reference sequence). V gave up 0 bases and J gave up 6 bases, with 14 bases separating them. This CDR3 is built from 14 residues. This clonotype has a handful of counts. The target antigen is unknown. The sequenced material came from CD8+ T cells from PBMCs. This chain connects TRBV20-1 to TRBJ1-2; D might be TRBD1 (6 bases). The clonotype originates from a human donor in good health (CMV status not recorded). Some clones in this sample may be carry-over from other donors' samples. DNA of the CDR3: TGCAGTGCTAGAGATTTCGGGGGGGCGGATGGCTACACCTTC. Amino acids: CSARDFGGADGYTF.